This T cell receptor beta chain derives from a study of T cell responses to AZD1222 COVID-19 vaccine. Study as a whole: Doses given second, at about 4 or about 12 weeks, were pooled.

Regarding the study as a whole: It should be noted that donors were predominantly white British and more often female, and clonal diversity was possibly underestimated. The repertoires were collected only after the peak T cell response. Vaccine-related CD4 TCRs covered spike, predominating at 160-218 and 743-854.

The data were produced by immunoSEQ multiplex PCR, yet TCRdb's version contains in-frame clones alone and is incomplete. The sample lists around 260,000 clones; about 92% were seen once. To note about this clone: Its antigen is as yet unknown.

The starting material was peripheral blood, obtained on day 0 of AZD1222 vaccination. This TCR came from an adult in good health.

The CDR3 loop reads CASSLWTGSDQPQHF. Here the CDR3 DNA reads TGTGCCAGTAGTCTATGGACAGGGAGTGATCAGCCCCAGCATTTT. This chain joins TRBV19 and TRBJ1-5, with 8 bases aligning to TRBD1. The CDR3 has 15 amino acids. CDR1 is LNHDA, CDR2 SQIVND, per germline (reference sequence). Unmatched junction bases numbered 8, after V lost 5 bases and J lost 5 bases. The entire variable domain, with the rest obtained from reference TRBV19 and TRBJ1-5, is as follows: DGGITQSPKYLFRKEGQNVTLSCEQNLNHDAMYWYRQDPGQGLRLIYYSQIVNDFQKGDIAEGYSVSREKKESFPLTVTSAQKNPTAFYLCASSLWTGSDQPQHFGDGTRLSIL.